A selection of T cell receptor beta chains follows, all from one sample in a study of blood T cell repertoires in COVID-19. This table comes from immunoSEQ multiplex PCR, and its TCRdb copy is limited to in-frame clones, with some not included. The sample lists over 110,000 clones; 75% to 90% were seen once. The sequenced sample consisted of PBMCs or T cells enriched from blood (not recorded which). These receptors were collected from a man aged 50-60 years in a cohort exposed to, infected with or recovered from COVID-19 (not recorded which). CDR3s include the opening cysteine and the closing phenylalanine or tryptophan. Size is omitted from some rows. Given values are once, few, many or a class for expanded clones.

clone_size: NA; v_call: TRBV24-1; j_call: TRBJ2-1; cdr3_aa: CATSDPSGRAGDEQFF
clone_size: once; v_call: TRBV4-3; j_call: TRBJ2-1; cdr3_aa: CASSQGLAGGESSYNEQFF
clone_size: NA; v_call: TRBV27; j_call: TRBJ1-2; cdr3_aa: CASSLGAGTYGYTF
clone_size: NA; v_call: TRBV4-2; j_call: TRBJ2-1; cdr3_aa: CASSLHLRDRGYNEQFF
clone_size: once; v_call: TRBV11-2; j_call: TRBJ2-7; cdr3_aa: CASSYSSGQGYEQYF
clone_size: NA; v_call: TRBV24-1; j_call: TRBJ1-2; cdr3_aa: CATSQTGGYGYTF
clone_size: few; v_call: TRBV7-2; j_call: TRBJ1-5; cdr3_aa: CASATGPGSNQPQHF
clone_size: once; v_call: TRBV19; j_call: TRBJ1-5; cdr3_aa: CATQKALRGSNQPQHF
clone_size: NA; v_call: TRBV3-1/TRBV3-2; j_call: TRBJ2-2; cdr3_aa: CASSQERVSNTGELFF
clone_size: NA; v_call: TRBV12-3/TRBV12-4; j_call: TRBJ1-2; cdr3_aa: CASSFLGVGGYTF
clone_size: NA; v_call: TRBV7-7; j_call: TRBJ2-3; cdr3_aa: CASSLGGQLTDTQYF
clone_size: few; v_call: TRBV19; j_call: TRBJ1-4; cdr3_aa: CASTVRRENEKLFF
clone_size: once; v_call: TRBV13; j_call: TRBJ2-5; cdr3_aa: CASSLSRETQYF
clone_size: few; v_call: TRBV6-2/TRBV6-3; j_call: TRBJ1-2; cdr3_aa: CASSLDSLYGYTF
clone_size: NA; v_call: TRBV2; j_call: TRBJ1-6; cdr3_aa: CASGFDSPLHF
clone_size: NA; v_call: TRBV19; j_call: TRBJ1-3; cdr3_aa: CASSGQFHSGNTIYF
clone_size: few; v_call: TRBV7-8; j_call: TRBJ1-2; cdr3_aa: CASSLEWGDYGYTF
clone_size: NA; v_call: TRBV15; j_call: TRBJ1-6; cdr3_aa: CATSRVGTGVYNSPLHF
clone_size: NA; v_call: TRBV3-1/TRBV3-2; j_call: TRBJ2-2; cdr3_aa: CASSPGTPNTGELFF
clone_size: NA; v_call: TRBV29-1; j_call: TRBJ1-4; cdr3_aa: CSGDGHWGEKLFF